This TCR beta chain appears in the sequencing data of a study of cytomegalovirus exposure and HLA in healthy donors. Study-wide results and limits: The study put 150 to 200 TCR beta chains on its list as cytomegalovirus-associated.

The junction had 6 bases not matched to a gene; V was cut back by 5 bases and J by 8 bases. The CDR3 length is 13 residues. CDR1 is SNHLY and CDR2 is FYNNEI in the germline V gene. As regards this clone: Its specificity is not known.

The method was immunoSEQ multiplex PCR; TCRdb's version includes in-frame clones alone and lacks a portion of them. The sample consists of hundreds of thousands of clones, 75% to 90% of them appearing once. The gene calls are TRBV2 and TRBJ1-2; TRBD1 matches at 9 bases. The sample taken for sequencing was PBMCs. This TCR came from a woman between 18 and 29 years old in good health and CMV-seronegative. The DNA for the CDR3 is TGTGCCAGCAGTCGACGGACAGGGGACGGCTACACCTTC. Its translation: CASSRRTGDGYTF.